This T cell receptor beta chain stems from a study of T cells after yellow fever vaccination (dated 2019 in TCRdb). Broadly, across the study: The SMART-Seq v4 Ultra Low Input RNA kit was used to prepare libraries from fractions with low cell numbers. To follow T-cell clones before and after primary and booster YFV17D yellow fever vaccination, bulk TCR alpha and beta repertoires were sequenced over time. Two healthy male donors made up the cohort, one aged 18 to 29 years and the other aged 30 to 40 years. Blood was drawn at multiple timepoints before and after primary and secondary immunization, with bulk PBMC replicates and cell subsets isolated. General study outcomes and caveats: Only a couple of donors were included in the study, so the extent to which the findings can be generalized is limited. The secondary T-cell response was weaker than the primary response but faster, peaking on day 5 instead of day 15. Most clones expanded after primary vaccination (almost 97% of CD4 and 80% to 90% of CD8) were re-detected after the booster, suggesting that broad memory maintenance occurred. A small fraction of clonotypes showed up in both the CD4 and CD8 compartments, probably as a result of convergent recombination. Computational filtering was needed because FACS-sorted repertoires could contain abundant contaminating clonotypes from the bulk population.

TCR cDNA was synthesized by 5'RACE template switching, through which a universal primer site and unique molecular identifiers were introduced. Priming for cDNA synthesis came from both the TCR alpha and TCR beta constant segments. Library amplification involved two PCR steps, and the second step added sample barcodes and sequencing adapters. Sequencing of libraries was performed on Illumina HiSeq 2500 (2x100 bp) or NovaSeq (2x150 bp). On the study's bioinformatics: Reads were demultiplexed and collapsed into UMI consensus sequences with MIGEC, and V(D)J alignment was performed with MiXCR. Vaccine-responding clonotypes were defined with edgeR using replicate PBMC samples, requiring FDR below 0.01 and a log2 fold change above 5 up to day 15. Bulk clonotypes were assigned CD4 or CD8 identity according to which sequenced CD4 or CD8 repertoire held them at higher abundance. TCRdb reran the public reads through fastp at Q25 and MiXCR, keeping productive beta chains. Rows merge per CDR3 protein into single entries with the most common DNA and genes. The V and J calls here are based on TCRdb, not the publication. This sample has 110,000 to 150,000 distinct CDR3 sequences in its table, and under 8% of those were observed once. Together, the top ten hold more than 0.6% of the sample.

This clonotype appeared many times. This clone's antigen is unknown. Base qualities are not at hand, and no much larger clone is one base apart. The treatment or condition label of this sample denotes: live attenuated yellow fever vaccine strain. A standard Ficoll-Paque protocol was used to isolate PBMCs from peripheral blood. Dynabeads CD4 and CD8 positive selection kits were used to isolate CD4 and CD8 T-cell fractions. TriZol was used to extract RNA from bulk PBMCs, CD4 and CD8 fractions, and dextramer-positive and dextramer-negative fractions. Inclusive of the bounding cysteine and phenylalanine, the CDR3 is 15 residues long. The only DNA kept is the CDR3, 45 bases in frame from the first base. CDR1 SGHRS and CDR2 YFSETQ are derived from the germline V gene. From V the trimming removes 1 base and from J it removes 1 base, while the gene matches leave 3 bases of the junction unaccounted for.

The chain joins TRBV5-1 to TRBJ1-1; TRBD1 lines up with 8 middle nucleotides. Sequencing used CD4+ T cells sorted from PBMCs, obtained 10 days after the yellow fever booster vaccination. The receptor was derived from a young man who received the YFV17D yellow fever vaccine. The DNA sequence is TGCGCCAGCAGCTTGAGGGGACAGGAGAACACTGAAGCTTTCTTT. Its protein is CASSLRGQENTEAFF.